These T cell receptor beta chains were read from a single sample in a study of T cells after yellow fever vaccination. Each CDR3 protein gets one entry after TCRdb re-called the 5' RACE reads with MiXCR. The repertoire has fewer than 450,000 distinct CDR3 sequences, under 5% of them found once; the top ten carry approximately 24%. Here the sequenced sample was PBMCs, taken 5 days after the yellow fever booster vaccination. These receptors originate from a man between 18 and 29 years old who received the YFV17D yellow fever vaccine. Both conserved end residues are trimmed from each CDR3. Fields, in order: J gene, V gene, CDR3 protein.

j_gene: TRBJ1-4; v_gene: TRBV6-5; CDR3aa: ASREGPSNEKLF
j_gene: TRBJ2-1; v_gene: TRBV4-3; CDR3aa: ASSQRLAVEQF
j_gene: TRBJ2-1; v_gene: TRBV7-9; CDR3aa: ASSLALPYNEQF
j_gene: TRBJ2-2; v_gene: TRBV27; CDR3aa: ASSFDREGTGELF
j_gene: TRBJ2-3; v_gene: TRBV27; CDR3aa: ASSLVGSSTDTQY
j_gene: TRBJ1-5; v_gene: TRBV4-1; CDR3aa: ASSPRMGPYQPQH
j_gene: TRBJ2-5; v_gene: TRBV12-5; CDR3aa: ASAERLGTQY
j_gene: TRBJ1-2; v_gene: TRBV7-2; CDR3aa: ASSPPAGLQNYGYT
j_gene: TRBJ2-7; v_gene: TRBV4-1; CDR3aa: ASSHGDWRPPYEQY
j_gene: TRBJ1-2; v_gene: TRBV4-3; CDR3aa: ASSQDLVGAPNYGYT